Included here is one TCR beta chain sequence, with context. The sample is drawn from a study of control samples from healthy donors and cancer patients. Assay used: immunoSEQ multiplex PCR; TCRdb lists only in-frame clones, some missing. The sample shows 95,000 to 100,000 clones, 80% to 90% of them seen only once. The CDR3 loop spans 19 amino acids. Per the germline V gene, CDR1 is MDHEN and CDR2 is SYDVKM. Trimming removed 2 bases at V and 9 bases at J, with 29 bases between. V gene TRBV28 combines with J gene TRBJ2-1; D might be TRBD1 (6 bases). The clonotype comes from a man aged 25-45 years in good health. The sequenced sample consisted of blood. The CDR3 sequence is CASSLVRGGPWTVRGEQFF. For the CDR3, the DNA is TGTGCCAGCAGTTTAGTTCGCGGAGGCCCGTGGACAGTGAGGGGTGAGCAGTTCTTC. Filled out from reference TRBV28 and TRBJ2-1, the complete variable domain reads DVKVTQSSRYLVKRTGEKVFLECVQDMDHENMFWYRQDPGLGLRLIYFSYDVKMKEKGDIPEGYSVSREKKERFSLILESASTNQTSMYLCASSLVRGGPWTVRGEQFFGPGTRLTVL.